This TCR beta chain was found in a study of T cell repertoires in cytomegalovirus infection. Across the whole study: An indication of both CMV infection and matching HLA type came from public TCR beta signatures. Study results and limitations: Frequencies of public TCR beta families were cumulated, and this identified carriers of CMV plus the relevant HLA. HLA-C-restricted CMV clonotypes gave the most frequent clonotype in two of eight donors.

This clonotype has just a few counts. No antigen is known for it. One entry per CDR3 protein, called by TCRdb with MiXCR from the reads. The sample contains roughly 600,000 distinct CDR3 sequences, around 24% of which appear only once. V shed 5 bases and J 4 bases; nucleotides not matched to a gene: 13. CDR3 length: 16 residues. In germline, CDR1 is DFQATT, CDR2 SNEGSKA (reference sequence). The V call is TRBV20-1, the J call TRBJ2-1; 8 bases are a match to TRBD1. Sequences were obtained from CD8+ T cells from PBMCs. The clonotype originates from a human donor in good health (CMV status not recorded). Some clones in this sample may be carry-over from other donors' samples. As DNA, the CDR3 is TGCAGTGCTCTAGCTGAGGGGACAGGTCGTTACAATGAGCAGTTCTTC. Protein sequence: CSALAEGTGRYNEQFF.